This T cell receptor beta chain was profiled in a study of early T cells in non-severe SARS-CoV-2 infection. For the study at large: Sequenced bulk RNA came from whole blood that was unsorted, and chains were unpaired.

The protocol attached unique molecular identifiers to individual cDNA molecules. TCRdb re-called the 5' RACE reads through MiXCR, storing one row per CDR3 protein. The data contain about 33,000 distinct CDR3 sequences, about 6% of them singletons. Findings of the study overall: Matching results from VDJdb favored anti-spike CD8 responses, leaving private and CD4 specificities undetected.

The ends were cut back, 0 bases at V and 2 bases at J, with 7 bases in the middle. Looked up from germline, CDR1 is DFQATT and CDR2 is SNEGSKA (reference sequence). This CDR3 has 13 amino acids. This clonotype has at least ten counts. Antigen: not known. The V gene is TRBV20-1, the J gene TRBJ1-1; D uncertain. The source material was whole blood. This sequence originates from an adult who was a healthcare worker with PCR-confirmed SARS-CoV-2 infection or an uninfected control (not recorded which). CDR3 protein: CSARDPFNTEAFF. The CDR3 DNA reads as TGCAGTGCTAGAGACCCATTTAACACTGAAGCTTTCTTT.